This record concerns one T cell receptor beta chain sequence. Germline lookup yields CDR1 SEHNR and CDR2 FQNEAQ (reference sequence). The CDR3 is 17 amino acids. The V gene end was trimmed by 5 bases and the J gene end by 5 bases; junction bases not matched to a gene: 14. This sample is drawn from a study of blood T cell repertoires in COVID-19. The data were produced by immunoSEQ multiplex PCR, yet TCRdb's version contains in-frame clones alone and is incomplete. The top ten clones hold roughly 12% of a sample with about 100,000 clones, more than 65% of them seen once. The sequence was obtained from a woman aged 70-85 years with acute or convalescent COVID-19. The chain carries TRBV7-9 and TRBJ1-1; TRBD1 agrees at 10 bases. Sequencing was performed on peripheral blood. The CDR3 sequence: CASSPSPGTGARTEAFF. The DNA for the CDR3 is TGTGCCAGCAGCCCAAGTCCCGGGACAGGGGCGAGGACTGAAGCTTTCTTT.